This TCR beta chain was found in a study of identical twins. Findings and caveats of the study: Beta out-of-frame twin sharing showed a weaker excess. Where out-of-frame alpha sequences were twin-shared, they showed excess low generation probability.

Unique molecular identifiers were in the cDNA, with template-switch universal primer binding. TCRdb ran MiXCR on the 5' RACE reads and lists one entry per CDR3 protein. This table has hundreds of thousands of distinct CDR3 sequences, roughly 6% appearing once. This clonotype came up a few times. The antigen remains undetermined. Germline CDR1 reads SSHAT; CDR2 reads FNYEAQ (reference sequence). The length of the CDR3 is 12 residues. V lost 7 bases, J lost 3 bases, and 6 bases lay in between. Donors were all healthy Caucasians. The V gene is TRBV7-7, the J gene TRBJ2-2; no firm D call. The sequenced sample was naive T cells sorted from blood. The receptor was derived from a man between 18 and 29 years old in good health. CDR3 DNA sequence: TGTGCCAGCATAAGGGACACCGGGGAGCTGTTTTTT. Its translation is CASIRDTGELFF. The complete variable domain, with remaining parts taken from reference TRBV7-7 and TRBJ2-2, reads GAGVSQSPRYKVTKRGQDVTLRCDPISSHATLYWYQQALGQGPEFLTYFNYEAQPDKSGLPSDRFSAERPEGSISTLTIQRTEQRDSAMYRCASIRDTGELFFGEGSRLTVL.